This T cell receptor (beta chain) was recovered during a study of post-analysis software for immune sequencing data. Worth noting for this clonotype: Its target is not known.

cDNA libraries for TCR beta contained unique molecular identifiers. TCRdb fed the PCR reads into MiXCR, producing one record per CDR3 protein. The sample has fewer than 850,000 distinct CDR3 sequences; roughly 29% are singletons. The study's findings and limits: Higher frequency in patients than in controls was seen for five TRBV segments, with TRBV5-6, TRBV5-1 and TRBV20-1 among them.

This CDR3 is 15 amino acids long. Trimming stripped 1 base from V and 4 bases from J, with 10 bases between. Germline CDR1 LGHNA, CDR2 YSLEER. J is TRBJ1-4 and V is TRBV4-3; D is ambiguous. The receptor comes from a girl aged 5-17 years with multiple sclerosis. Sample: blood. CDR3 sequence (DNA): TGCGCCAGCAGCCAAGGGGCCACAGATAATGAAAAACTGTTTTTT. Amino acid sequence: CASSQGATDNEKLFF.